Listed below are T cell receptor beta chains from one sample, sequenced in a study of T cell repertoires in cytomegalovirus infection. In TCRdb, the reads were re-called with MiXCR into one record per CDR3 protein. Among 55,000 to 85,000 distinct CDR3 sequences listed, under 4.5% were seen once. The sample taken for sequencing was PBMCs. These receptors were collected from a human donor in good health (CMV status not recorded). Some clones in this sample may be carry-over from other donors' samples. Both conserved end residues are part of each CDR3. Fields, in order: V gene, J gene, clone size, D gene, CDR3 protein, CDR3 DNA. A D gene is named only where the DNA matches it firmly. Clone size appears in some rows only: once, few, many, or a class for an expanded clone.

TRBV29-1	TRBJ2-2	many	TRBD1	CSVELTGASNTGELFF	TGCAGCGTTGAACTAACAGGGGCCTCGAACACCGGGGAGCTGTTTTTT
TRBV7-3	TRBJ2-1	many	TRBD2	CASSFIAGGPGEQFF	TGTGCCAGCAGCTTCATAGCGGGGGGGCCGGGGGAGCAGTTCTTC
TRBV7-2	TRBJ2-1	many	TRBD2	CASSLIAGGSNEQFF	TGTGCCAGCAGCTTGATAGCGGGAGGCTCCAATGAGCAGTTCTTC
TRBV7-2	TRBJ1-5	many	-	CASSLDISQPQHF	TGTGCCAGCAGCCTGGACATCTCTCAGCCCCAGCATTTT
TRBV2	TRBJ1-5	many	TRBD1	CASSPPGGHQPQHF	TGTGCCAGCAGTCCTCCAGGGGGCCATCAGCCCCAGCATTTT
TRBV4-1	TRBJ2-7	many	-	CASSPTEGEQYF	TGCGCCAGCAGCCCCACAGAGGGGGAGCAGTACTTC
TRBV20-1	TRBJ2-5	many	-	CSARFPRTRETQYF	TGCAGTGCTAGATTTCCCAGAACCAGGGAGACCCAGTACTTC
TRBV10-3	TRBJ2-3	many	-	CAITDRASDTQYF	TGTGCCATAACTGATAGAGCGTCAGATACGCAGTATTTT
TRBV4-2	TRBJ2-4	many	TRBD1	CASSPMTGYRGIQYF	TGTGCCAGCAGCCCAATGACAGGGTATAGGGGCATTCAGTACTTC
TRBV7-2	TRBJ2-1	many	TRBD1	CASSLRDRGRDEQFF	TGTGCCAGCAGCCTCCGGGACAGGGGGCGCGATGAGCAGTTCTTC
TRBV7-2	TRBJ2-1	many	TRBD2	CASSPWSGGGKNEQFF	TGTGCCAGCAGTCCATGGAGCGGGGGAGGCAAGAATGAGCAGTTCTTC
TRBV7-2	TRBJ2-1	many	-	CASSLELLGRGSYNEQFF	TGTGCCAGCAGCTTAGAGTTGTTGGGGCGCGGTTCCTACAATGAGCAGTTCTTC
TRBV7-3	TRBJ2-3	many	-	CASSPGLTSTDTQYF	TGTGCCAGCAGCCCGGGGTTAACTAGCACAGATACGCAGTATTTT
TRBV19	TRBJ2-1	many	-	CASSIFRFGNEQFF	TGTGCCAGTAGTATATTCAGGTTCGGAAATGAGCAGTTCTTC
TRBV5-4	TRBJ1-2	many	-	CASSPGPRDGYTF	TGTGCCAGCAGCCCCGGACCTCGGGATGGCTACACCTTC
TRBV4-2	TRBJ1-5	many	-	CASSLKGDNSNQPQHF	TGTGCCAGCAGCCTCAAAGGGGACAATAGCAATCAGCCCCAGCATTTT
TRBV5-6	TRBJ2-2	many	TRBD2	CASSGGGGDTGELFF	TGTGCCAGCAGCGGGGGGGGAGGGGACACCGGGGAGCTGTTTTTT
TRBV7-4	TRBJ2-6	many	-	CASSQPGANVLTF	TGTGCCAGCAGTCAACCTGGGGCCAACGTCCTGACTTTC
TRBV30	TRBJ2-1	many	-	CAWSHDTSSYNEQFF	TGTGCCTGGTCCCACGACACCAGCTCCTACAATGAGCAGTTCTTC
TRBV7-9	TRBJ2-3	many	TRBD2	CASSPLAGDTDTQYF	TGTGCCAGCAGCCCCTTAGCGGGGGACACAGATACGCAGTATTTT
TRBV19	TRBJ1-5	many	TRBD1	CASSIDPGTGGGQPQHF	TGTGCCAGTAGTATAGATCCCGGGACAGGGGGCGGTCAGCCCCAGCATTTT
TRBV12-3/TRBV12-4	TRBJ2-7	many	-	CASSFGLVPYEQYF	TGTGCCAGCAGTTTCGGCCTAGTCCCCTACGAGCAGTACTTC
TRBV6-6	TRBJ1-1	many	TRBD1	CASSHRGGAGSRGAFF	TGTGCCAGCTCCCATAGAGGGGGCGCAGGCAGTAGGGGAGCTTTCTTT
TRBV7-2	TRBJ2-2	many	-	CASSLVRVTGELFF	TGTGCCAGCAGCTTAGTCAGGGTCACCGGGGAGCTGTTTTTT
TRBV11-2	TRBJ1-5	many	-	CASSLDTSSNQPQHF	TGTGCCAGCAGCCTGGACACCTCTAGCAATCAGCCCCAGCATTTT
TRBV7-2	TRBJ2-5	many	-	CASSLWAVETQYF	TGTGCCAGCAGCTTGTGGGCGGTGGAGACCCAGTACTTC
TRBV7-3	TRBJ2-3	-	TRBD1	CASSLTGTGGTDTQYF	TGTGCCAGCAGCCTGACCGGGACAGGGGGCACAGATACGCAGTATTTT
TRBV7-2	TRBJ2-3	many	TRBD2	CASSFSGGAFGTQYF	TGTGCCAGCAGCTTTAGCGGGGGGGCTTTCGGTACGCAGTATTTT
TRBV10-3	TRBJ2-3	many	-	CAISEGGRPDTQYF	TGTGCCATCAGTGAGGGGGGGCGTCCAGATACGCAGTATTTT
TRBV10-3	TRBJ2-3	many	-	CATRSVDPDTQYF	TGTGCCACCCGGTCGGTGGATCCAGATACGCAGTATTTT
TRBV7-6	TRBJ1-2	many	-	CASSPPSYTF	TGTGCCAGCAGCCCCCCAAGCTACACCTTC
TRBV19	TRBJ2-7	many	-	CASSSQTPSYEQYF	TGTGCCAGTAGTTCCCAAACCCCTTCCTACGAGCAGTACTTC
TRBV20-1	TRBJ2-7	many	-	CSARDGRRGPNYEQYF	TGCAGTGCTAGAGACGGGCGCCGGGGGCCCAACTACGAGCAGTACTTC
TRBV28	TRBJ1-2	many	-	CASSFMDNYGYTF	TGTGCCAGCAGTTTTATGGATAACTATGGCTACACCTTC
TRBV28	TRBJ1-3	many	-	CASSPLGSPSGNTIYF	TGTGCCAGCAGTCCCCTCGGGAGCCCCTCTGGAAACACCATATATTTT
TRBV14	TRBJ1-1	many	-	CASSLLQGRGEAFF	TGTGCCAGCAGCCTCTTACAGGGAAGGGGTGAAGCTTTCTTT
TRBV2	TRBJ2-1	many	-	CASKGRGNEQFF	TGTGCCAGCAAAGGGCGAGGGAATGAGCAGTTCTTC
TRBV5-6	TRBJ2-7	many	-	CASSSGTPQYF	TGTGCCAGCAGCTCGGGGACACCGCAGTACTTC
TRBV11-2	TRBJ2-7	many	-	CASSLDGYEQYF	TGTGCCAGCAGCCTAGACGGGTACGAGCAGTACTTC
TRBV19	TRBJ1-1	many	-	CASSIYTEAFF	TGTGCCAGTAGTATTTACACTGAAGCTTTCTTT
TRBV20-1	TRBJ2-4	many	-	CSARPAKNIQYF	TGCAGTGCCCGCCCGGCCAAAAACATTCAGTACTTC
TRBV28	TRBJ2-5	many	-	CASSFRNRPGLETQYF	TGTGCCAGCAGTTTCCGTAACCGGCCTGGGCTTGAGACCCAGTACTTC
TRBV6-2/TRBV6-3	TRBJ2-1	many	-	CASSPIKWSPNEQFF	TGTGCCAGCAGCCCCATTAAGTGGAGTCCCAATGAGCAGTTCTTC
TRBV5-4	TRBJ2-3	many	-	CASSPGPARDTQYF	TGTGCCAGCAGCCCCGGACCCGCTCGGGATACGCAGTATTTT
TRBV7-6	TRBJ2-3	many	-	CASSLGALGGTDTQYF	TGTGCCAGCAGCTTGGGCGCCCTGGGAGGCACAGATACGCAGTATTTT
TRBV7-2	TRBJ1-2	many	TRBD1	CASSLVDRGPYGYTF	TGTGCCAGCAGCTTAGTGGACAGGGGCCCTTATGGCTACACCTTC
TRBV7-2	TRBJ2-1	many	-	CASSPAAGSYNEQFF	TGTGCCAGCAGCCCCGCAGCGGGTTCGTACAATGAGCAGTTCTTC
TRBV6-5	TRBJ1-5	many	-	CASSSGSSQPQHF	TGTGCCAGCAGTTCAGGGAGTAGTCAGCCCCAGCATTTT
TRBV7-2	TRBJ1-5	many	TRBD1	CASSFLDRNQPQHF	TGTGCCAGCAGCTTTCTGGACAGGAATCAGCCCCAGCATTTT
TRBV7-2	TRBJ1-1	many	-	CASSLARGSNTEAFF	TGTGCCAGCAGCTTAGCGAGGGGATCTAACACTGAAGCTTTCTTT
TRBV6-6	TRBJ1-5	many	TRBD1	CASKNTGVGNQPQHF	TGTGCCAGCAAAAACACAGGGGTAGGGAATCAGCCCCAGCATTTT